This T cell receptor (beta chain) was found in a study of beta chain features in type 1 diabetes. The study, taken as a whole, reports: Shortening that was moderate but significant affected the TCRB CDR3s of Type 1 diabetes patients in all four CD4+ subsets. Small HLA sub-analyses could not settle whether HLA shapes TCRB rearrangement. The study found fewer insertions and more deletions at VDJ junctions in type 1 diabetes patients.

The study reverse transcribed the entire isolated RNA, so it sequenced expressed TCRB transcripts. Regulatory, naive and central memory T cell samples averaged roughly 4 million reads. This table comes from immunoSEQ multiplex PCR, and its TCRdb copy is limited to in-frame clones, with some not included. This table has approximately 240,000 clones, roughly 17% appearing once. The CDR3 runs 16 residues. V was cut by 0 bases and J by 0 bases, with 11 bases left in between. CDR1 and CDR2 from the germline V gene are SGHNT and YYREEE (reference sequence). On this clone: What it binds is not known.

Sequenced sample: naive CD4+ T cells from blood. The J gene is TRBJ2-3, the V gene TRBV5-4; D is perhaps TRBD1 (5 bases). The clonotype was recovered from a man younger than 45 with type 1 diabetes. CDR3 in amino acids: CASSLGGHTSTDTQYF. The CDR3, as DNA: TGTGCCAGCAGCTTGGGTGGACATACTAGCACAGATACGCAGTATTTT.